What follows describes a single TCR beta chain. Library preparation (for TCRbeta) was performed with unique molecular identifiers. From the PCR reads, TCRdb called clonotypes with MiXCR, one entry per CDR3 protein. The sample has about 400,000 distinct CDR3 sequences; around 21% are singletons. The sample comes from a study of T-cell reconstitution after alpha-beta-depleted transplantation in children. Per germline, CDR1 SQVTM and CDR2 ANQGSEA. V was trimmed by 6 bases and J by 10 bases, leaving 12 bases between them. CDR3 length: 11 amino acids. The TCR was taken from a human donor who donated a stem cell graft to a child with acute myeloid leukemia. V usage is TRBV29-1 and J usage is TRBJ1-4, with D maybe TRBD1 (5 bases). The source material was PBMCs from the stem cell graft donor, sampled from the stem cell graft. This CDR3 is CSVEFGGKLFF. CDR3 bases: TGCAGCGTCGAATTCGGGGGAAAACTGTTTTTT. Full variable domain (outside the CDR3, taken from reference TRBV29-1 and TRBJ1-4): SAVISQKPSRDICQRGTSLTIQCQVDSQVTMMFWYRQQPGQSLTLIATANQGSEATYESGFVIDKFPISRPNLTFSTLTVSNMSPEDSSIYLCSVEFGGKLFFGSGTQLSVL.